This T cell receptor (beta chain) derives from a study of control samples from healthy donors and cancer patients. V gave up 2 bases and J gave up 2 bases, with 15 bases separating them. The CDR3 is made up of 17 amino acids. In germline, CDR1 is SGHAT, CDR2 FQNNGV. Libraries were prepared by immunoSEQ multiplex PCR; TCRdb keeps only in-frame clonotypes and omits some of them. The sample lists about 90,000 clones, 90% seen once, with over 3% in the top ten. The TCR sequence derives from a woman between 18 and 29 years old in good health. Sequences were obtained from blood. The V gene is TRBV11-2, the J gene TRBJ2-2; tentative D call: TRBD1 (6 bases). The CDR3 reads CASSLRGSGVNTGELFF. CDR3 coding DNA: TGTGCCAGCAGCTTAAGGGGGTCCGGGGTCAACACCGGGGAGCTGTTTTTT.